The following is a TCR beta chain sequence with its context. These data come from a study of T-cell reconstitution after alpha-beta-depleted transplantation in children. This sample's TCRbeta library carried unique molecular identifier barcodes. Using its own MiXCR run on the PCR reads, TCRdb lists one record per CDR3 protein. The table has hundreds of thousands of distinct CDR3 sequences, approximately 15% seen once. This CDR3 is 20 amino acids long. Germline V gives CDR1 SGHAT, CDR2 FQDESV (reference sequence). V lost 1 base and J lost 0, with 24 bases in between. This TCR came from a human donor who donated a stem cell graft to a child with acute myeloid leukemia. This sequence joins TRBV11-1 and TRBJ1-1, with a tentative D call TRBD1 (5 bases). This specimen consisted of PBMCs from the stem cell graft donor, obtained from the stem cell graft. The CDR3 DNA follows: TGTGCCAGCAGCTTAGGCCGCCTCACCCGGGGACGTGCGATGAACACTGAAGCTTTCTTT. Residues: CASSLGRLTRGRAMNTEAFF.